This T cell receptor beta chain was captured in a study of blood T cell repertoires in COVID-19. Using immunoSEQ multiplex PCR, the repertoire was profiled, and TCRdb retains in-frame clones only, with some absent. This table has 120,000 to 150,000 clones, roughly 86% appearing once. CDR1 and CDR2 from the germline V gene are SGHTA and FQGNSA. There are 16 residues in the CDR3. The V end lost 0 bases, the J end lost 2 bases, and 13 bases lay between the germline ends. The receptor was isolated from a human donor in a cohort sampled during active COVID-19. Sequencing was performed on peripheral blood. This chain joins TRBV7-2 and TRBJ1-1, with a possible D match to TRBD1 (6 bases). CDR3 amino acids: CASSLAPGQPNTEAFF. Written as DNA, the CDR3 is TGTGCCAGCAGCTTAGCCCCGGGACAACCCAACACTGAAGCTTTCTTT.